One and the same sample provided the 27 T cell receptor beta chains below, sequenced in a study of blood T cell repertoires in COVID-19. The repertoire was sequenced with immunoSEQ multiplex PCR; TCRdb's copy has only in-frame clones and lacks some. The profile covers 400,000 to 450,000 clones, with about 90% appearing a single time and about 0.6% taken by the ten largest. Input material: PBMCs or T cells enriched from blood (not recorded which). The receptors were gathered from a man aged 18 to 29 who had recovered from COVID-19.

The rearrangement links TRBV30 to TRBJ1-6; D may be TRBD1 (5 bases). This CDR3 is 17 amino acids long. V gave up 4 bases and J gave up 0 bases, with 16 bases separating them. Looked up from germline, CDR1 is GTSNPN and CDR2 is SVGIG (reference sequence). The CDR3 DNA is TGTGCCTGGAATTGGGGCGGCATCATCTCCTATAATTCACCCCTCCACTTT. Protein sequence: CAWNWGGIISYNSPLHF.

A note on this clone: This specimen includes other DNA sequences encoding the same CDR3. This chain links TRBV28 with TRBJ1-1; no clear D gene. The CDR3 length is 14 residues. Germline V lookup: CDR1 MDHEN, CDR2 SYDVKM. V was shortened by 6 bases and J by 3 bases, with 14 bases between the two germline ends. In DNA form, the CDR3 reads TGTGCCAGCAGCCCCGGTGGGGAGGACACTGAAGCTTTCTTT. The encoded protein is CASSPGGEDTEAFF. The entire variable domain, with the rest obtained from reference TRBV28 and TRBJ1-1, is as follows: DVKVTQSSRYLVKRTGEKVFLECVQDMDHENMFWYRQDPGLGLRLIYFSYDVKMKEKGDIPEGYSVSREKKERFSLILESASTNQTSMYLCASSPGGEDTEAFFGQGTRLTVV.

The DNA for the CDR3 is TGTGCCAGCAGCTTAGCCGCGGGACTCTCCGGCAATGAGCAGTTCTTC. Translated: CASSLAAGLSGNEQFF. The V gene is TRBV7-9, the J gene TRBJ2-1; D is possibly TRBD2 (6 bases). The CDR3 consists of 16 residues. Germline CDR1 is SEHNR and CDR2 is FQNEAQ (reference sequence). Trimming took off 0 bases at V and 6 bases at J, with 15 bases between the two ends.

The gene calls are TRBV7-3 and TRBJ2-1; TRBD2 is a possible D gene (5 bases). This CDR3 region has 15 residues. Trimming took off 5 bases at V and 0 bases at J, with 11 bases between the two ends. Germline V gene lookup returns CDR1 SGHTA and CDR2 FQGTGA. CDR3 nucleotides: TGTGCCAGCAGCCTGAGCGGATCCTCCTACAATGAGCAGTTCTTC. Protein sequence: CASSLSGSSYNEQFF.

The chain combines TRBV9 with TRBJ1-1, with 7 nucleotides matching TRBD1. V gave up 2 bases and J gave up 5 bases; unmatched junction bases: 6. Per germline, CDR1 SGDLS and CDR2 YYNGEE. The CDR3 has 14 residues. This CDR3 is CASSVTGTGTEAFF. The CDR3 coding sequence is TGTGCCAGCAGCGTGACAGGGACTGGGACTGAAGCTTTCTTT.

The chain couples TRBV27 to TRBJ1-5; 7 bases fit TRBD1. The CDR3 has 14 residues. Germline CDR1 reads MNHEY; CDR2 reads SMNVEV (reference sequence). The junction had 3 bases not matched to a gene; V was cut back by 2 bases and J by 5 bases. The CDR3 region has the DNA TGTGCCAGCAGTTTAACAGGGGTGCATCAGCCCCAGCATTTT. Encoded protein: CASSLTGVHQPQHF.

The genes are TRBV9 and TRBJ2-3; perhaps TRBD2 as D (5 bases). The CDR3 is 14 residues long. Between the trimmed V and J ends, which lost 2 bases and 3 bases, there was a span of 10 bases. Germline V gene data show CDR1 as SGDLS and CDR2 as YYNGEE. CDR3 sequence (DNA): TGTGCCAGCAGCGTTAGCGCCCTTACAGATACGCAGTATTTT. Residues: CASSVSALTDTQYF. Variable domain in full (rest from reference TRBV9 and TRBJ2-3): DSGVTQTPKHLITATGQRVTLRCSPRSGDLSVYWYQQSLDQGLQFLIQYYNGEERAKGNILERFSAQQFPDLHSELNLSSLELGDSALYFCASSVSALTDTQYFGPGTRLTVL.

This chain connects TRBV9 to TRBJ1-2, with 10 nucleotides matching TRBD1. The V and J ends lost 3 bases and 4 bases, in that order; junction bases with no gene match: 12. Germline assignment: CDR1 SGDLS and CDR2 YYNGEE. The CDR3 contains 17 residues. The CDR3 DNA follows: TGTGCCAGCAGCGCCCGGGACAGGGGCGAGTGGGGCTATGGCTACACCTTC. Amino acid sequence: CASSARDRGEWGYGYTF. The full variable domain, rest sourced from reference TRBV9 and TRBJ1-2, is DSGVTQTPKHLITATGQRVTLRCSPRSGDLSVYWYQQSLDQGLQFLIQYYNGEERAKGNILERFSAQQFPDLHSELNLSSLELGDSALYFCASSARDRGEWGYGYTFGSGTRLTVV.

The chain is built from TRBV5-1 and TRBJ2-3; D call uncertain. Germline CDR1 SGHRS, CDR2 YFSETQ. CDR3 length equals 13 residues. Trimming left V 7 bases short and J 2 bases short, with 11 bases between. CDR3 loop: CASEAAPTDTQYF. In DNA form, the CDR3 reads TGCGCCAGCGAGGCGGCCCCCACAGATACGCAGTATTTT.

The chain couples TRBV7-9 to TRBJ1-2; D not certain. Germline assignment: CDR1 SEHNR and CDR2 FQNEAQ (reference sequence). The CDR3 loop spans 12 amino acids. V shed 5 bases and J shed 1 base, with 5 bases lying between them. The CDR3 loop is CASSPGNYGYTF. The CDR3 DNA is TGTGCCAGCAGCCCGGGTAACTATGGCTACACCTTC.

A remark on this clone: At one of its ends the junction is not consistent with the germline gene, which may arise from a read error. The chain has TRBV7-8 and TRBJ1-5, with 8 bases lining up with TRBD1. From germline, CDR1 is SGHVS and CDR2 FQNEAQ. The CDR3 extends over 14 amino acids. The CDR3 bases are TGTGCCAGCAGTTTAGACAGGGGAAATCAGCCCCAGCATTTT. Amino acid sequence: CASSLDRGNQPQHF.

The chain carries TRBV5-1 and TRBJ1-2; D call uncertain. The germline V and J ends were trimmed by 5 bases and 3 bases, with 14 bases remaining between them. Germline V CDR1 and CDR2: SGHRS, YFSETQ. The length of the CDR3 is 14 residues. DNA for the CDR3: TGCGCCAGCAGGCGGAGGGAGCGGGACTATGGCTACACCTTC. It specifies CASRRRERDYGYTF.

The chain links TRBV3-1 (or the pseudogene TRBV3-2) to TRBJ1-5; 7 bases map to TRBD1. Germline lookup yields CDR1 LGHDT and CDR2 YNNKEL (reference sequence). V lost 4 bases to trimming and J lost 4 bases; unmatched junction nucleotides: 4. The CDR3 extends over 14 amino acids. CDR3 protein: CASSPDRTNQPQHF. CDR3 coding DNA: TGTGCCAGCAGCCCGGACAGGACAAATCAGCCCCAGCATTTT.

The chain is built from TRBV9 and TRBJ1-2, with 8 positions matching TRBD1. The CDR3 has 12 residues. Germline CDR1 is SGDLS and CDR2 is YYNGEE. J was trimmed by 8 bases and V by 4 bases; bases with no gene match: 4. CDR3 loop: CASSSRGRGYTF. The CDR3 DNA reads TGTGCCAGCAGCTCCAGGGGGCGAGGCTACACCTTC. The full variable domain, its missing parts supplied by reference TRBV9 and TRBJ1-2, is DSGVTQTPKHLITATGQRVTLRCSPRSGDLSVYWYQQSLDQGLQFLIQYYNGEERAKGNILERFSAQQFPDLHSELNLSSLELGDSALYFCASSSRGRGYTFGSGTRLTVV.

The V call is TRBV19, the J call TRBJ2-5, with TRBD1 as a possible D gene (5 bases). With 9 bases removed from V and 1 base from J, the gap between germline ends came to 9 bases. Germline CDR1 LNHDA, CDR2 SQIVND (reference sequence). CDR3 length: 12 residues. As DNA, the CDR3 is TGTGCCAGCCAAGGGGCCCAAGAGACCCAGTACTTC. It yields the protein CASQGAQETQYF.

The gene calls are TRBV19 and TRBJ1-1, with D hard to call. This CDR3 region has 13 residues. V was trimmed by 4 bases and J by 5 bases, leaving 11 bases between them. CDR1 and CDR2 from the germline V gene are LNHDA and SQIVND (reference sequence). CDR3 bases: TGTGCCAGTAGTACCGAAAGGCGGACTGAAGCTTTCTTT. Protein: CASSTERRTEAFF.

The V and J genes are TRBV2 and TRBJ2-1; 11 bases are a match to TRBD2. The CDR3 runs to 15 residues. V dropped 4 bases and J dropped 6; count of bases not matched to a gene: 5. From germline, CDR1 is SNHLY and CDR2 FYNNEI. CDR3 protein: CASSGSGRGFNEQFF. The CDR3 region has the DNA TGTGCCAGCAGTGGTAGCGGGAGGGGGTTCAATGAGCAGTTCTTC.

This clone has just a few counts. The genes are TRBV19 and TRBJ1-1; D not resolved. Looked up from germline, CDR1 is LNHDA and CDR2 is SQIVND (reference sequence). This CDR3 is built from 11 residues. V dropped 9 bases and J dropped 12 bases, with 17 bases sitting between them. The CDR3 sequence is CASGEAWSSFF. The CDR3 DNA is TGTGCCAGCGGAGAGGCTTGGTCGTCTTTCTTT.

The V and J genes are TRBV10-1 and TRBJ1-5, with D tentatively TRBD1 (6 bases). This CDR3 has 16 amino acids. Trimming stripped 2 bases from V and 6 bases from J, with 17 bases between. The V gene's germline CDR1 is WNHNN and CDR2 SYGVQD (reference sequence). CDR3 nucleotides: TGCGCCAGCAGTGAGGGGGGAACAGGGATCCCTCAGCCCCAGCATTTT. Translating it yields CASSEGGTGIPQPQHF.

The CDR3 protein is CASSFRDRETNEQFF. The CDR3 region has the DNA TGTGCCAGCAGCTTCCGGGACAGGGAGACGAATGAGCAGTTCTTC. The chain uses TRBV7-6 and TRBJ2-1, with 9 bases that match TRBD1. The CDR3 sequence is 15 residues long. Germline-derived CDR1 and CDR2 are SGHVS and FNYEAQ. Germline trimming cut 3 bases from V and 7 bases from J; bases unmatched to any gene: 7. The whole variable domain, remainder taken from reference TRBV7-6 and TRBJ2-1, is GAGVSQSPRYKVTKRGQDVALRCDPISGHVSLYWYRQALGQGPEFLTYFNYEAQQDKSGLPNDRFSAERPEGSISTLTIQRTEQRDSAMYRCASSFRDRETNEQFFGPGTRLTVL.

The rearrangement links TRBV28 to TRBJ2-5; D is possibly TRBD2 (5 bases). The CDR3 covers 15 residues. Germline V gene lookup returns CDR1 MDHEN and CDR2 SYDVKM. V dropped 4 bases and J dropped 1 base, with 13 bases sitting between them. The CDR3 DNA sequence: TGTGCCAGCAGTTCCGGCGGGCTAGTCCAAGAGACCCAGTACTTC. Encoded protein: CASSSGGLVQETQYF.

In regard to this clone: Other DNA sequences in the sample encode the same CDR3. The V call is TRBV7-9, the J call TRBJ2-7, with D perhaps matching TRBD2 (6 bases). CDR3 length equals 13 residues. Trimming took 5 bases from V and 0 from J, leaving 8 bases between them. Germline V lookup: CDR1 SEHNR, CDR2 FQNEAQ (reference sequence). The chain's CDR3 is CASSPGGSYEQYF. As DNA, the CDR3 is TGTGCCAGCAGCCCCGGGGGCTCCTACGAGCAGTACTTC. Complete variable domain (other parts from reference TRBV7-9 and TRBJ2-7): DTGVSQNPRHKITKRGQNVTFRCDPISEHNRLYWYRQTLGQGPEFLTYFQNEAQLEKSRLLSDRFSAERPKGSFSTLEIQRTEQGDSAMYLCASSPGGSYEQYFGPGTRLTVT.

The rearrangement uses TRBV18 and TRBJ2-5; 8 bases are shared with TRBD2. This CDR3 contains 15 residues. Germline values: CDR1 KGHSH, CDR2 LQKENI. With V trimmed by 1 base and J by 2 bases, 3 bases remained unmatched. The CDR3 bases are TGTGCCAGCTCACCACTCCAGCGGGGGCAAGAGACCCAGTACTTC. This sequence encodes CASSPLQRGQETQYF.

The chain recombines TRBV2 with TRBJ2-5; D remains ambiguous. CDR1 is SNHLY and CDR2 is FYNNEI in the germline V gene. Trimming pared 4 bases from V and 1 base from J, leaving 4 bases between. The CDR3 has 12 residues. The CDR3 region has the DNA TGTGCCAGCAGTGGCAGCCAAGAGACCCAGTACTTC. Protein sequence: CASSGSQETQYF.

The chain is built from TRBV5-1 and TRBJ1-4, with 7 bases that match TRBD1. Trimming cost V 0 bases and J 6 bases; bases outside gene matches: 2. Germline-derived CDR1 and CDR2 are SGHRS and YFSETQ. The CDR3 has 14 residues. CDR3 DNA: TGCGCCAGCAGCTTGGAAGGGGGCGATGAAAAACTGTTTTTT. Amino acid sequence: CASSLEGGDEKLFF.

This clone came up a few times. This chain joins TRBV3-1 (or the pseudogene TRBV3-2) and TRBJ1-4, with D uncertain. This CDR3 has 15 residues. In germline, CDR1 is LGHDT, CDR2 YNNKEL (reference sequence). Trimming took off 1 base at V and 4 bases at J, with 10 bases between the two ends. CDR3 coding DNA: TGTGCCAGCAGCCAAGCCCGGGGAGGTAATGAAAAACTGTTTTTT. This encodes CASSQARGGNEKLFF.

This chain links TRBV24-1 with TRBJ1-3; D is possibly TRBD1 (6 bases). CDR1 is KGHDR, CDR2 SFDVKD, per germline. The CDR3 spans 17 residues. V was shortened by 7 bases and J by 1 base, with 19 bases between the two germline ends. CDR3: CATRSGGARGSGNTIYF. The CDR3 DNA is TGTGCCACCAGGTCCGGGGGGGCGCGAGGGTCTGGAAACACCATATATTTT.